The T cell receptor (beta chain) under discussion was sequenced for a study of regulatory T cells in long-lasting Graves disease. Libraries of TCR beta came from iRepertoire HTBI primers plus Arm-PCR of CDR3 regions. TCRdb re-analysed the multiplex PCR reads in MiXCR, keeping a single row per CDR3 protein. Of around 340,000 distinct CDR3 sequences in the sample, 20% were seen once. This clonotype came up a few times. The time point is: persistent/refractory GD, antithyroid drugs over 5 years with positive TRAb. PBMC RNA served as the TCR library source. The CDR3 spans 12 residues. The germline V and J ends were trimmed by 4 bases and 1 base, with 7 bases remaining between them. Germline values: CDR1 SQVTM, CDR2 ANQGSEA.

Here the sequenced sample was peripheral blood mononuclear cells (PBMCs), taken when the disease was refractory, from a patient treated with antithyroid drugs. The receptor was derived from a female donor with Graves disease. The V call is TRBV29-1, the J call TRBJ1-1; D gene ambiguous. DNA for the CDR3: TGCAGCGTTGGATTAGGGAACACTGAAGCTTTCTTT. Amino acids: CSVGLGNTEAFF.